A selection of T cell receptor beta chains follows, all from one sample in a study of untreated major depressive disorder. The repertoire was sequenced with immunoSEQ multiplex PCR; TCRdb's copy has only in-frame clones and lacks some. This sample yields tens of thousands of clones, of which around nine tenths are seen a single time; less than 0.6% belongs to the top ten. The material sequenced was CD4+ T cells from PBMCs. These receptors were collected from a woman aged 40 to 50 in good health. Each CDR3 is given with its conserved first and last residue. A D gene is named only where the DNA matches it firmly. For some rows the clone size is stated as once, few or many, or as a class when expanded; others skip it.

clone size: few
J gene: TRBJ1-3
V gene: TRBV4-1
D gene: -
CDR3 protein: CASSQDSQGLTGNTIYF
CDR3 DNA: TGCGCCAGCAGCCAAGACTCGCAGGGTCTGACTGGAAACACCATATATTTT

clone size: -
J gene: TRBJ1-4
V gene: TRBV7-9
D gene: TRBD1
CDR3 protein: CASSFRSGGEKLFF
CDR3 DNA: TGTGCCAGCAGCTTTAGGTCAGGGGGCGAAAAACTGTTTTTT

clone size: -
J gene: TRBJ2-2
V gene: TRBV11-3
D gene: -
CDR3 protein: CASSFGSGNTGELFF
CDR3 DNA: TGTGCCAGCAGCTTCGGTAGCGGGAACACCGGGGAGCTGTTTTTT

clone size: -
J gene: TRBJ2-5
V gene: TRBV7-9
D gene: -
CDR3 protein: CASSPPTWRFQETQYF
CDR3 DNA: TGTGCCAGCAGCCCCCCCACGTGGAGGTTTCAAGAGACCCAGTACTTC

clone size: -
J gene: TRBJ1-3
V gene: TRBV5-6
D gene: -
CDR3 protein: CASSLAGGGNTIYF
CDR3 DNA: TGTGCCAGCAGCTTGGCAGGAGGTGGAAACACCATATATTTT

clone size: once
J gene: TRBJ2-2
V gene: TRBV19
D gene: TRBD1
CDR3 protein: CASWVGQGNTGELFF
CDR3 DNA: TGTGCCAGTTGGGTTGGACAGGGAAACACCGGGGAGCTGTTTTTT

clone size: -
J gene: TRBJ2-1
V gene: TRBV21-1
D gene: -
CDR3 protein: CASSKGGPSYNEQFF
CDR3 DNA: TGTGCCAGCAGCAAGGGTGGACCTTCCTACAATGAGCAGTTCTTC

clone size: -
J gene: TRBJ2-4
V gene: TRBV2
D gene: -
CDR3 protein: CASNPGVAENIQYF
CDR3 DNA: TGTGCCAGCAACCCAGGGGTGGCCGAAAACATTCAGTACTTC

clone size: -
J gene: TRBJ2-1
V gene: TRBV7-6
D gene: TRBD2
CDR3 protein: CASSRTLAGGNNEQFF
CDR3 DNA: TGTGCCAGCAGCCGAACTCTAGCGGGAGGGAACAATGAGCAGTTCTTC

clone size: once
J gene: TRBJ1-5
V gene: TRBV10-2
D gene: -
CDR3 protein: CASSARRANQPQHF
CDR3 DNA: TGCGCCAGCAGCGCCCGAAGGGCCAATCAGCCCCAGCATTTT

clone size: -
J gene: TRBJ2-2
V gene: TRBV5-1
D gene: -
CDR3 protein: CASSLNLGLNTGELFF
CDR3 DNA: TGCGCCAGCAGCTTGAATCTGGGACTGAACACCGGGGAGCTGTTTTTT

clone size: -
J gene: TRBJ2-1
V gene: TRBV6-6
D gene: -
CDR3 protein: CASSYETSSYNEQFF
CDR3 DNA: TGTGCCAGCAGTTACGAAACTAGCTCCTACAATGAGCAGTTCTTC

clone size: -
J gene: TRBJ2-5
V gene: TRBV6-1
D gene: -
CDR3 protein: CASSERDRGVWTQYF
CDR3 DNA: TGTGCCAGCAGTGAACGAGACAGAGGAGTTTGGACCCAGTACTTC

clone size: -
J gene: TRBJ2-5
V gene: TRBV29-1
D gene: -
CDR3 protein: CSVVTSYGETQYF
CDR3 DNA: TGCAGCGTTGTAACTAGTTATGGGGAGACCCAGTACTTC

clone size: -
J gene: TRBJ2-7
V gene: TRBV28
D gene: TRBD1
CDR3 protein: CASSRQGSYEQYF
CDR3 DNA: TGTGCCAGCAGCCGACAGGGATCCTACGAGCAGTACTTC

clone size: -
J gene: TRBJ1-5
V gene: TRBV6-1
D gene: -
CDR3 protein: CASRRDPFDPQHF
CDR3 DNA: TGTGCCAGCAGACGGGACCCCTTCGATCCCCAGCATTTT

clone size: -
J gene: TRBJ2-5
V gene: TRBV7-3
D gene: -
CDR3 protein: CASLVGGDQETQYF
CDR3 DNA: TGTGCCAGCTTAGTTGGCGGGGACCAAGAGACCCAGTACTTC

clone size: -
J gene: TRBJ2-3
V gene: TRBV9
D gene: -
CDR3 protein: CASSVGPGDTTDTQYF
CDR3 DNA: TGTGCCAGCAGCGTAGGGCCGGGGGACACCACAGATACGCAGTATTTT

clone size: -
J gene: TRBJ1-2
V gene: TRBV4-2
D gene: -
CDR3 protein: CASSPLDERGYTF
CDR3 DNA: TGTGCCAGCAGCCCTTTGGATGAGCGGGGCTACACCTTC

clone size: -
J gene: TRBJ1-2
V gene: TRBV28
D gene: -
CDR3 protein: CASSAQLGVSYGYTF
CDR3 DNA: TGTGCCAGCAGTGCCCAACTAGGGGTCTCATATGGCTACACCTTC

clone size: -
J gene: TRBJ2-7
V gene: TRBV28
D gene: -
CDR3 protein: CASTASGRNSYEQYF
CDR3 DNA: TGTGCCAGCACCGCCTCGGGACGGAACTCCTACGAGCAGTACTTC

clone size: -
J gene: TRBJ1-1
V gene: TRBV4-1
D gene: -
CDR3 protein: CASSHPLRNTEAFF
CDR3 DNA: TGCGCCAGCAGCCACCCGCTGAGGAACACTGAAGCTTTCTTT

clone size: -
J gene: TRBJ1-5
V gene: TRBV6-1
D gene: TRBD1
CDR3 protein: CASTPGQGFGQPQHF
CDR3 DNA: TGTGCCAGCACTCCGGGACAGGGATTCGGGCAGCCCCAGCATTTT

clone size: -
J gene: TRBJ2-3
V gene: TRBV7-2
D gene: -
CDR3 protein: CASSFWVGTDTQYF
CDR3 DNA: TGTGCCAGCAGCTTCTGGGTGGGCACAGATACGCAGTATTTT

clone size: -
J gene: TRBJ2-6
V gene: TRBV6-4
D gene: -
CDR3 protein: CASSREYSGANVLTF
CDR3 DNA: TGTGCCAGCAGCCGAGAATACTCTGGGGCCAACGTCCTGACTTTC

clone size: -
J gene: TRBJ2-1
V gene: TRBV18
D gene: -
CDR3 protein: CASSPPGGLINNEQFF
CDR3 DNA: TGTGCCAGCTCACCACCGGGGGGACTGATAAACAATGAGCAGTTCTTC

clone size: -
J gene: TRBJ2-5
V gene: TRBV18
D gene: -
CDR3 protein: CASSPSQGSLRETQYF
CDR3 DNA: TGTGCCAGCTCACCATCACAGGGTTCTTTGAGAGAGACCCAGTACTTC